This T cell receptor (beta chain) was found in a study of a mutant IDH1 vaccine in newly diagnosed glioma. V lost 0 bases and J 5 bases, leaving 11 bases between the germline ends. In germline, CDR1 is WSHSY, CDR2 SAAADI. The length of the CDR3 is 15 residues. A note on this clone: The antigen is unknown.

Only in-frame clones appear in the TCRdb table, and some are missing; sequencing was by immunoSEQ multiplex PCR. This sample has roughly 22,000 clones, with about nine tenths found just once. Time point noted: week 11, during vaccination. Alongside topical imiquimod, each dose of vaccine comprised 300 ug of mutant IDH1 20-mer peptide. The sequence was collected from a woman in her thirties or forties with glioma. The chain is built from TRBV10-2 and TRBJ1-5; D gene unclear. The sequencing used PBMCs, collected from a glioma patient whose treatment included an IDH1 peptide vaccine. In DNA form, the CDR3 reads TGCGCCAGCAGTGAGTCTGACGGGATTGATCAGCCCCAGCATTTT. Translation: CASSESDGIDQPQHF.